Presented here are 22 T cell receptor beta chains from one specimen sequenced in a study of blood T cell repertoires in COVID-19. This table comes from immunoSEQ multiplex PCR, and its TCRdb copy is limited to in-frame clones, with some not included. Of under 200,000 clones detected, 70% to 85% appear once; the ten largest clones hold roughly 19%. Sequencing input: PBMCs or T cells enriched from blood (not recorded which). Receptors originate from a woman between 70 and 85 years old in a cohort exposed to, infected with or recovered from COVID-19 (not recorded which).

V gene TRBV5-6 combines with J gene TRBJ2-7; TRBD1 is a possible D gene (5 bases). Between the trimmed V and J ends, which lost 2 bases and 3 bases, there was a span of 12 bases. Germline V gene sequence: CDR1 SGHDT, CDR2 YYEEEE. The length of the CDR3 is 14 residues. This CDR3 is CASSLGEQYYEQYF. For the CDR3, the DNA is TGTGCCAGCAGCTTAGGGGAACAGTACTACGAGCAGTACTTC.

The chain uses TRBV27 and TRBJ1-5, with unresolved D. The CDR3 sequence is 14 residues long. V shed 0 bases and J shed 5 bases, with 8 bases lying between them. Germline CDR1 and CDR2: MNHEY and SMNVEV (reference sequence). CDR3 region: CASSLSADYQPQHF. CDR3 nucleotide sequence: TGTGCCAGCAGTTTATCAGCGGACTATCAGCCCCAGCATTTT.

The rearrangement joins TRBV12-3 or TRBV12-4 to TRBJ1-5; tentatively, D is TRBD1 (5 bases). Trimming stripped 6 bases from V and 7 bases from J, with 13 bases between. CDR3 size: 13 residues. The CDR3 coding sequence is TGTGCCAGCAGCCCGACGGGGGAACAGCCCCAGCATTTT. Amino acids: CASSPTGEQPQHF.

This rearrangement joins TRBV11-3 to TRBJ2-3; D possibly corresponds to TRBD1 (5 bases). CDR1 and CDR2 (germline): SGHNT, YENEEA. Deletions cut 1 base from V and 4 bases from J, with 9 bases between. The CDR3 totals 14 residues. CDR3 nucleotides: TGTGCCAGCAGCTTAGGTGCAGGGTCAGATACGCAGTATTTT. Amino acid sequence: CASSLGAGSDTQYF.

CDR3 region: CASRVLAGFADTQYF. In DNA, the CDR3 is TGTGCCAGCAGGGTCCTAGCGGGATTTGCAGATACGCAGTATTTT. The chain is built from TRBV2 and TRBJ2-3; 9 nucleotides line up with TRBD2. V shed 6 bases, J shed 4 bases, and the junction held 8 bases outside the gene matches. CDR1 is SNHLY, CDR2 FYNNEI, per germline. CDR3 size: 15 residues.

There are many counts of this clone. This sequence joins TRBV15 and TRBJ2-1; 8 nucleotides match TRBD1. The ends lost 4 bases at V and 6 bases at J; junction bases unmatched: 8. Germline loops: CDR1 LNHNV, CDR2 YYDKDF (reference sequence). This CDR3 comprises 15 residues. CDR3 in DNA: TGTGCCACCAGCACCAGACAGGGGACCCTCAATGAGCAGTTCTTC. Translating it yields CATSTRQGTLNEQFF.

This clone was recorded once. The chain carries TRBV6-2 or TRBV6-3 and TRBJ1-5; TRBD1 is a possible D gene (6 bases). The length of the CDR3 is 18 residues. V lost 6 bases and J 0 bases, leaving 21 bases between the germline ends. Germline V gene sequence: CDR1 MNHEY, CDR2 SVGEGT. CDR3 nucleotide sequence: TGTGCCAGCAGCTCCGCCAGGACAGTGCCTTATAGCAATCAGCCCCAGCATTTT. Its protein product is CASSSARTVPYSNQPQHF.

The chain has TRBV10-3 and TRBJ2-5, with a possible D match to TRBD2 (5 bases). Germline loops: CDR1 ENHRY, CDR2 SYGVKD. V was cut by 10 bases and J by 5 bases, with 11 bases left in between. The CDR3 has 11 residues. CDR3 nucleotide sequence: TGTGCCACCCTAGGCGGGGAGACCCAGTACTTC. This translates into CATLGGETQYF.

The rearrangement uses TRBV2 and TRBJ2-7; weak D call: TRBD1 (6 bases). V was cut by 7 bases and J by 6 bases, with 19 bases left in between. This CDR3 spans 14 amino acids. Germline-derived CDR1 and CDR2 are SNHLY and FYNNEI. The CDR3 is CASKPEAGAPEQYF. The CDR3 bases are TGTGCCAGCAAACCGGAGGCAGGGGCGCCCGAGCAGTACTTC.

This chain links TRBV11-2 with TRBJ2-7; 12 bases fit TRBD1. The germline gives CDR1 SGHAT, CDR2 FQNNGV. The J segment lost 5 bases and the V segment lost 5 bases, leaving 1 base of the junction unmatched. The CDR3 sequence is 13 residues long. DNA for the CDR3: TGTGCCAGCAGCCGGGACAGGGGGCACGAGCAGTACTTC. Amino acid sequence: CASSRDRGHEQYF.

V gene TRBV4-2 combines with J gene TRBJ2-1; the D is unclear. The V gene lost 1 base and the J gene lost 5 bases, with 12 bases spanning the gap. Looked up from germline, CDR1 is LGHNA and CDR2 is YNFKEQ. The CDR3 length is 15 residues. The CDR3 reads CASSQGPVSDNEQFF. CDR3 nucleotides: TGTGCCAGCAGCCAAGGGCCAGTTTCAGACAATGAGCAGTTCTTC.

The V and J genes are TRBV29-1 and TRBJ2-3, with D perhaps matching TRBD1 (5 bases). This CDR3 spans 14 amino acids. Germline CDR1 and CDR2: SQVTM and ANQGSEA. The germline V and J ends were trimmed by 7 bases and 1 base, with 15 bases remaining between them. The CDR3 sequence: CSARRGIGTDTQYF. DNA for the CDR3: TGCAGCGCGAGAAGGGGAATAGGCACAGATACGCAGTATTTT.

The chain recombines TRBV6-6 with TRBJ1-4, with TRBD1 matching over 7 bases. Germline V gene data show CDR1 as MNHNY and CDR2 as SVGAGI (reference sequence). Unmatched junction bases numbered 6, after V lost 5 bases and J lost 0 bases. The CDR3 is 16 amino acids. The CDR3 loop is CASSLRQGATNEKLFF. CDR3 in DNA: TGTGCCAGCAGTCTCAGACAGGGCGCAACTAATGAAAAACTGTTTTTT.

The rearrangement links TRBV28 to TRBJ2-5; 10 nucleotides match TRBD1. CDR1 MDHEN and CDR2 SYDVKM come from the germline V gene. This CDR3 contains 14 residues. V shed 6 bases and J 2 bases; nucleotides not matched to a gene: 3. This CDR3 is CASSEGQGQETQYF. CDR3 coding DNA: TGTGCCAGCAGCGAGGGACAGGGGCAAGAGACCCAGTACTTC.

V and J are TRBV24-1 and TRBJ1-2; 9 bases are shared with TRBD1. V shed 4 bases and J 8 bases; nucleotides not matched to a gene: 10. The CDR3 loop spans 15 amino acids. The germline gives CDR1 KGHDR, CDR2 SFDVKD. CDR3 sequence (DNA): TGTGCCACCAGTGAACCGACAGGGGGGGCCGAGGGCTACACCTTC. Translation gives CATSEPTGGAEGYTF.

In this sample, this clone turned up a few times. V usage is TRBV6-1 and J usage is TRBJ2-1; no definite D call. This CDR3 comprises 15 residues. The germline V gene encodes CDR1 MNHNS and CDR2 SASEGT. Trimming removed 1 base at V and 8 bases at J, with 15 bases between. The CDR3 region is CASSEGSPLVHEQFF. In DNA form, the CDR3 reads TGTGCCAGCAGTGAAGGGTCTCCTTTAGTCCATGAGCAGTTCTTC.

The chain employs TRBV3-1 (or the pseudogene TRBV3-2) and TRBJ2-3; D may be TRBD1 (5 bases). Looked up from germline, CDR1 is LGHDT and CDR2 is YNNKEL (reference sequence). The CDR3 totals 18 residues. With 1 base removed from V and 3 bases from J, the gap between germline ends came to 20 bases. CDR3 coding DNA: TGTGCCAGCAGCCAAGTAACGTTGTCCTGGACAAATACAGATACGCAGTATTTT. It is translated as CASSQVTLSWTNTDTQYF.

The rearrangement joins TRBV20-1 to TRBJ2-7; D remains unclear. CDR3 size: 11 residues. V was pared by 6 bases and J by 4 bases, with 10 bases between. Germline V gene lookup returns CDR1 DFQATT and CDR2 SNEGSKA (reference sequence). CDR3 nucleotide sequence: TGCAGTGCGAATAGAGAATACGAGCAGTACTTC. This sequence encodes CSANREYEQYF.

The chain combines TRBV10-3 with TRBJ2-1; 8 positions match TRBD2. V lost 1 base, J lost 8 bases, and 10 bases stayed unmatched. From germline, CDR1 is ENHRY and CDR2 SYGVKD. The CDR3 has 16 amino acids. The CDR3 sequence: CAISEFIGGRSHEQFF. The CDR3 DNA follows: TGTGCCATCAGTGAGTTCATTGGCGGGAGGTCGCATGAGCAGTTCTTC.

This chain connects TRBV9 to TRBJ2-1, with 7 positions matching TRBD1. CDR1 SGDLS and CDR2 YYNGEE come from the germline V gene. J was trimmed by 2 bases and V by 4 bases; bases with no gene match: 9. This CDR3 spans 16 amino acids. CDR3 DNA: TGTGCCAGCAGCCCAGCCGGGACAGCGCCCTACAATGAGCAGTTCTTC. Its protein product is CASSPAGTAPYNEQFF.

The chain has TRBV7-8 and TRBJ2-7; D is undetermined. The CDR3 runs to 12 residues. CDR1 is SGHVS and CDR2 is FQNEAQ in the germline V gene. V was clipped by 0 bases and J by 10 bases, with 10 bases between them. The CDR3 sequence is CASSLARFEQYF. The CDR3 DNA sequence: TGTGCCAGCAGCTTAGCGCGGTTCGAACAGTACTTC.

The rearrangement uses TRBV5-6 and TRBJ1-1; no clear D. Trimming stripped 2 bases from V and 1 base from J, with 6 bases between. The CDR3 extends over 13 amino acids. Germline V gene data show CDR1 as SGHDT and CDR2 as YYEEEE. CDR3 sequence (DNA): TGTGCCAGCAGCTTACGACAGAACACTGAAGCTTTCTTT. Amino acids: CASSLRQNTEAFF.